The clone carrying this T cell receptor (beta chain) was seen repeatedly, ten times or more. Its antigen remains unknown. These data belong to a study of identical twins. Notes on the study in general: It was possible that invariant MAIT and iNKT cells partly confounded the zero-insertion analyses. Cord blood beta clonotypes that were abundant carried fewer insertions, and memory repertoires showed no such trend.

TCRdb re-called the 5' RACE reads through MiXCR, storing one row per CDR3 protein. Of under 300,000 distinct CDR3 sequences detected, about 8.3% appear once; the ten largest clones hold 2.5% to 3.5%. CDR3 size: 15 residues. Trimming pared 6 bases from V and 6 bases from J, leaving 19 bases between. The same data also went into a second study, on yellow fever vaccine responses in identical twins.

The chain uses TRBV12-3 or TRBV12-4 and TRBJ2-3, with a weak D call TRBD2 (5 bases). Source material: CD8+ T cells sorted from blood. This receptor was identified in a woman aged 18-29 years in good health. Here the CDR3 reads CASRPMSEGIDTQYF. The CDR3 coding sequence is TGTGCCAGCAGACCGATGAGCGAGGGAATTGATACGCAGTATTTT.